This T cell receptor beta chain originates from a study of T-cell reconstitution after alpha-beta-depleted transplantation in children. General study points: Several patients had high TCRbeta diversity at day 60; it came from surviving recipient T cells and thymic progenitors. Diversity and T-cell counts at one year after transplant derived mostly from new T cells. By about two months after transplant, alpha-beta T cells reportedly arose from several hundred graft clones that had expanded.

For TCRbeta, the library was prepared with unique molecular identifiers. One entry per CDR3 protein, called by TCRdb with MiXCR from the PCR reads. This table holds fewer than 150,000 distinct CDR3 sequences, about 9.6% found once. Regarding this clonotype: Its antigen is still unknown.

CDR1 is LGHNA and CDR2 is YNFKEQ in the germline V gene. J gave up 0 bases and V 2 bases, and 15 bases lay outside the gene matches. The CDR3 has 20 residues. The chain joins TRBV4-2 to TRBJ2-2; TRBD2 agrees at 7 bases. The receptor was isolated from a girl younger than two who had a stem cell transplant for combined immunodeficiency, so the T cells may come from the graft donor. The sequencing here drew on PBMCs, mostly from graft donor cells, taken 180 days after TCRalphabeta/CD19-depleted stem cell transplant. The CDR3 DNA follows: TGTGCCAGCAGCCAACTATTCACCCTCGAGCTAGCGGCGAACACCGGGGAGCTGTTTTTT. Protein: CASSQLFTLELAANTGELFF.